These T cell receptor beta chains were read from a single sample in a study of blood T cell repertoires in COVID-19. The assay was immunoSEQ multiplex PCR, and TCRdb's table has in-frame clones only and misses some. Of around 190,000 clones in the sample, 82% were seen once. The source material was peripheral blood. The source is an older woman with COVID-19, enrolled during active disease. Each CDR3 is given with its conserved first and last residue. A D gene is named only where the DNA matches it firmly. Clone size is not always given. Where it is, it says once, few, many or a class for expanded clones.

d_call	v_call	clone_size	j_call	cdr3_nt	cdr3_aa
.	TRBV27	few	TRBJ1-1	TGTGCCAGCAGCCGAGGCACTGAAGCTTTCTTT	CASSRGTEAFF
.	TRBV6-1	.	TRBJ1-5	TGTGCCAGCAGTGACTGGGAGCTGGTGGGGAGCAATCAGCCCCAGCATTTT	CASSDWELVGSNQPQHF
.	TRBV28	.	TRBJ1-1	TGTGCCAGCAGTTTCATGAACACTGAAGCTTTCTTT	CASSFMNTEAFF
.	TRBV19	.	TRBJ1-2	TGTGCCAGTAGTCCGGACACATCTAACTATGGCTACACCTTC	CASSPDTSNYGYTF
TRBD1	TRBV4-3	.	TRBJ2-1	TGCGCCAGCAGCCAAGGAGTCAGGGGGATAGTGAATGAGCAGTTCTTC	CASSQGVRGIVNEQFF
TRBD1	TRBV5-4	.	TRBJ1-2	TGTGCCAGCAGCTTTCCGACAGGGGAGAACTATGGCTACACCTTC	CASSFPTGENYGYTF
TRBD2	TRBV5-1	.	TRBJ2-7	TGCGCCAGCAGCTTGGTTATGACTAGCGGGAGTTCCGAGCAGTACTTC	CASSLVMTSGSSEQYF
.	TRBV6-2/TRBV6-3	.	TRBJ1-5	TGTGCCAGCAGTTACAGTCAGGGTAATCAGCCCCAGCATTTT	CASSYSQGNQPQHF
.	TRBV30	.	TRBJ2-7	TGTGCCTGGAGCACCGGGATCACAGGGTCCTACGAGCAGTACTTC	CAWSTGITGSYEQYF
TRBD1	TRBV18	few	TRBJ2-7	TGTGCCAGCTCTTCCACAGGGGACTACGAGCAGTACTTC	CASSSTGDYEQYF
.	TRBV12-3/TRBV12-4	.	TRBJ1-1	TGTGCCAGCACCCTCAGGGGCACTGAAGCTTTCTTT	CASTLRGTEAFF
TRBD2	TRBV5-1	.	TRBJ2-1	TGCGCCAGCAGGTCCGGGACTAGCGGCTCCAATGAGCAGTTCTTC	CASRSGTSGSNEQFF
TRBD1	TRBV10-3	.	TRBJ1-6	TGTGCCATCAGTGACTTGGGACAGGGAGGTAATTCACCCCTCCACTTT	CAISDLGQGGNSPLHF
.	TRBV6-2/TRBV6-3	.	TRBJ1-1	TGTGCCAGCAGTTTGGCAGGGGCCGTCTGGGGAGCTTTCTTT	CASSLAGAVWGAFF
.	TRBV10-1	.	TRBJ2-7	TGCGCCAGCAGAGGAGACAGGCCATCCTACGAGCAGTACTTC	CASRGDRPSYEQYF
TRBD1	TRBV28	.	TRBJ1-4	TGTGCCAGCTCGCCAGGGGGCACCGCGGCTAATGAAAAACTGTTTTTT	CASSPGGTAANEKLFF
.	TRBV5-4	once	TRBJ2-2	TGTGCCAGCAGCTTGCAGTGGCGGACGAACACCGGGGAGCTGTTTTTT	CASSLQWRTNTGELFF
.	TRBV5-1	.	TRBJ1-4	TGCGCCAGCAGCTGGACAGCCATATCAACTAATGAAAAACTGTTTTTT	CASSWTAISTNEKLFF
TRBD1	TRBV3-1/TRBV3-2	.	TRBJ1-4	TGTGCCAGCAGCCGGAACAGACAGGGAAATGAAAAACTGTTTTTT	CASSRNRQGNEKLFF
.	TRBV18	few	TRBJ2-3	TGTGCCAGCTCTCGCGCAGATACGCAGTATTTT	CASSRADTQYF
.	TRBV10-3	.	TRBJ1-1	TGTGCCATCAGTGAGCCGGATCGGACAGCGAACACTGAAGCTTTCTTT	CAISEPDRTANTEAFF
.	TRBV5-6	.	TRBJ1-2	TGTGCCAGCAGCTCATTTTGGCAGGCGGGTAACTATGGCTACACCTTC	CASSSFWQAGNYGYTF
TRBD1	TRBV7-6	.	TRBJ2-7	TGTGCCAGCAGCTTAGCCGGGACAGGTAACTACGAGCAGTACTTC	CASSLAGTGNYEQYF